Listed below are T cell receptor beta chains from one sample, sequenced in a study of T cell repertoires in cytomegalovirus infection. MiXCR, run by TCRdb on the reads, gives a single entry per CDR3 protein. This sample yields fewer than 350,000 distinct CDR3 sequences, of which almost 30% are seen a single time; 15% to 25% belongs to the top ten. Their target antigens are unknown. The specimen was cultured PBMCs, collected from culture after CMV antigen stimulation. The receptors here all came from a human donor in good health (CMV status not recorded). Some clones in this sample may be carry-over from other donors' samples. Each CDR3 is given with its conserved first and last residue. Each record gives: V gene, clone size, J gene, D gene, CDR3 protein, CDR3 DNA. A D gene is named only where the DNA matches it firmly. Some rows have no size entry. The others give once, few or many, or a class for an expanded clone.

TRBV6-1	many	TRBJ2-1	-	CASSVGPSVSYNEQFF	TGTGCCAGCAGTGTGGGTCCGTCGGTCTCCTACAATGAGCAGTTCTTC
TRBV10-3	few	TRBJ1-2	TRBD1	CAITADRAYGYTF	TGTGCCATCACCGCCGACAGGGCATATGGCTACACCTTC
TRBV12-3/TRBV12-4	-	TRBJ1-2	-	CASSSAGPEGYTF	TGTGCCAGCAGTTCCGCGGGCCCGGAGGGCTACACCTTC
TRBV24-1	few	TRBJ1-5	-	CATSGDGSNQPQHF	TGTGCCACCAGCGGAGATGGTAGCAATCAGCCCCAGCATTTT
TRBV7-3	-	TRBJ2-3	-	CASSLGIAKQDTQYF	TGTGCCAGCAGCTTAGGCATCGCGAAACAAGATACGCAGTATTTT
TRBV6-1	few	TRBJ1-5	-	CASRSRFSNQPQHF	TGTGCCAGCAGAAGCAGGTTTAGCAATCAGCCCCAGCATTTT
TRBV7-2	many	TRBJ2-4	-	CASSPGGARDIQYF	TGTGCCAGCAGCCCGGGTGGGGCTAGGGACATTCAGTACTTC
TRBV7-2	-	TRBJ1-1	-	CASSLDYRVLNTEAFF	TGTGCCAGCAGCTTGGATTACAGGGTCTTGAACACTGAAGCTTTCTTT
TRBV20-1	-	TRBJ2-1	TRBD2	CSARARLAGSYNEQFF	TGCAGTGCTAGAGCCAGACTAGCGGGCTCCTACAATGAGCAGTTCTTC
TRBV18	-	TRBJ1-1	-	CASSPIQNTEAFF	TGTGCCAGCTCACCAATACAGAACACTGAAGCTTTCTTT
TRBV19	-	TRBJ2-1	-	CASRSTYNEQFF	TGTGCCAGTAGGTCCACCTACAATGAGCAGTTCTTC
TRBV5-1	once	TRBJ2-4	-	CASSLDASYIQYF	TGCGCCAGCAGCTTGGACGCGAGCTACATTCAGTACTTC
TRBV7-7	-	TRBJ2-5	TRBD1	CASSRRTGEETQYF	TGTGCCAGCAGCCGCCGGACAGGGGAAGAGACCCAGTACTTC
TRBV10-3	many	TRBJ1-4	-	CAISESVGTDATNEKLFF	TGTGCCATCAGTGAGTCTGTCGGAACAGATGCAACTAATGAAAAACTGTTTTTT
TRBV7-9	-	TRBJ2-5	-	CASSLPFRAGNETQYF	TGTGCCAGCAGCTTACCCTTCAGGGCAGGGAATGAGACCCAGTACTTC
TRBV5-5	few	TRBJ1-3	-	CASRVQGGGNTIYF	TGTGCCAGCAGAGTACAGGGTGGTGGAAACACCATATATTTT
TRBV7-9	few	TRBJ2-7	-	CASSSPDRTATYEQYF	TGTGCCAGCAGCTCCCCGGACAGAACCGCAACCTACGAGCAGTACTTC
TRBV19	-	TRBJ1-1	-	CASSIGVPARLTEAFF	TGTGCCAGTAGTATAGGTGTCCCTGCGAGACTCACTGAAGCTTTCTTT
TRBV4-2	few	TRBJ1-5	-	CASSQGGSRRENQPQHF	TGTGCCAGCAGCCAAGGGGGTTCCAGGAGGGAAAATCAGCCCCAGCATTTT
TRBV7-8	-	TRBJ2-3	-	CASTGTPGGTDTQYF	TGTGCCAGCACCGGGACCCCAGGAGGCACAGATACGCAGTATTTT
TRBV28	-	TRBJ2-7	-	CASSGTGAFWEQYF	TGTGCCAGCAGCGGGACGGGAGCGTTTTGGGAGCAGTACTTC
TRBV7-6	many	TRBJ1-5	-	CASSPQGPGQPQHF	TGTGCCAGCAGCCCACAGGGCCCCGGTCAGCCCCAGCATTTT
TRBV7-2	few	TRBJ2-2	-	CASSASERREIAGELFF	TGTGCCAGCAGCGCTTCCGAGAGGAGGGAAATCGCCGGGGAGCTGTTTTTT
TRBV7-9	few	TRBJ2-7	TRBD2	CASSTPTSGSVFYEQYF	TGTGCCAGCAGCACCCCGACTAGCGGGAGTGTATTCTACGAGCAGTACTTC
TRBV19	-	TRBJ2-1	TRBD2	CASRYSGTSFF	TGTGCCAGTAGGTACAGCGGGACGTCGTTCTTC
TRBV15	-	TRBJ1-3	-	CATSRDRDFGNTIYF	TGTGCCACCAGCAGAGATCGAGACTTTGGAAACACCATATATTTT
TRBV19	-	TRBJ1-2	-	CASSRGAGANYGYTF	TGTGCCAGTAGTAGGGGTGCAGGGGCTAACTATGGCTACACCTTC
TRBV14	-	TRBJ1-4	-	CASSLPAFGTEKLFF	TGTGCCAGCAGCCTACCGGCGTTCGGCACAGAAAAACTGTTTTTT
TRBV29-1	few	TRBJ2-7	TRBD2	CSTSTSAYEQYF	TGCAGCACCTCAACTAGCGCCTACGAGCAGTACTTC
TRBV7-2	-	TRBJ1-4	-	CASSPNRATNEKLFF	TGTGCCAGCAGCCCCAACCGTGCAACTAATGAAAAACTGTTTTTT
TRBV18	few	TRBJ2-1	TRBD2	CASSPPASGRAGEQFF	TGTGCCAGCTCACCACCGGCTAGCGGGAGGGCCGGTGAGCAGTTCTTC
TRBV11-2	few	TRBJ2-7	-	CASSTQGYEQYF	TGTGCCAGCAGTACCCAGGGTTACGAGCAGTACTTC
TRBV7-2	many	TRBJ2-3	TRBD1	CASSLRGQPTDTQYF	TGTGCCAGCAGCTTACGGGGACAGCCGACAGATACGCAGTATTTT
TRBV19	few	TRBJ2-1	-	CASSITRANEQFF	TGTGCCAGTAGTATAACCAGGGCCAATGAGCAGTTCTTC
TRBV9	-	TRBJ1-4	-	CASSARPDATNEKLFF	TGTGCCAGCAGCGCCCGCCCAGATGCAACTAATGAAAAACTGTTTTTT
TRBV12-3/TRBV12-4	-	TRBJ1-1	-	CASILEGRRSDTEAFF	TGTGCCAGCATCTTAGAGGGGCGCAGAAGTGACACTGAAGCTTTCTTT
TRBV6-2/TRBV6-3	few	TRBJ2-1	-	CATRGLYNEQFF	TGTGCCACCCGGGGCCTGTACAATGAGCAGTTCTTC
TRBV4-1	-	TRBJ2-2	-	CATRTVGRGRSGELFF	TGCGCCACCAGAACCGTCGGGAGAGGCAGATCCGGGGAGCTGTTTTTT